This T cell receptor (beta chain) was documented in a study of T cells after yellow fever vaccination. As concerns this clonotype: Its specificity is not known.

Germline V gives CDR1 KGHSH, CDR2 LQKENI. The V and J ends lost 4 bases and 8 bases respectively, with 14 bases between them. The CDR3 is 14 amino acids. A single record per CDR3 protein comes from TCRdb applying MiXCR to the 5' RACE reads. The sample has 500,000 to 650,000 distinct CDR3 sequences, roughly 12% seen once; the top ten hold 15%. Study-level results: Any FACS-sorted repertoire could hold abundant clonotypes that contaminate it from the bulk population.

The sequence was collected from a man younger than 45 who received the YFV17D yellow fever vaccine. V and J are TRBV18 and TRBJ2-2, with D unclear. The sequenced sample was PBMCs, obtained on the day of the yellow fever booster vaccination. The CDR3 region has the DNA TGTGCCAGCTCACGCGCGAGTACAATTGGGGAGCTGTTTTTT. It yields the protein CASSRASTIGELFF. Variable domain in full (rest from reference TRBV18 and TRBJ2-2): NAGVMQNPRHLVRRRGQEARLRCSPMKGHSHVYWYRQLPEEGLKFMVYLQKENIIDESGMPKERFSAEFPKEGPSILRIQQVVRGDSAAYFCASSRASTIGELFFGEGSRLTVL.